This is a list of T cell receptor beta chains from one sample in a study of T cells in tuberculosis. Profiled with immunoSEQ multiplex PCR; TCRdb holds only in-frame clones, not every one. The data hold about 36,000 clones, with approximately 93% observed a single time. The sample taken for sequencing was PBMCs. The receptors were sampled from a donor aged 5 to 30 with latent tuberculosis or without tuberculosis infection. The CDR3 runs from the conserved cysteine through the conserved F or W. A D gene is named only where the DNA matches it firmly.

TRBJ2-2,TRBD2,TRBV23-1,CASSQIPASGVNTGELFF,TGCGCCAGCAGTCAAATCCCCGCTAGCGGGGTGAACACCGGGGAGCTGTTTTTT
TRBJ2-7,TRBD2,TRBV5-4,CASSLGLAHYEQYF,TGTGCCAGCAGCTTGGGACTAGCGCACTACGAGCAGTACTTC
TRBJ2-3,TRBD2,TRBV5-5,CASSRYGLAGEPDTQYF,TGTGCCAGCTCTAGGTATGGACTAGCGGGAGAACCAGATACGCAGTATTTT
TRBJ2-7,TRBD2,TRBV7-8,CASSSTSGGAFRNSYEQYF,TGTGCCAGCAGCTCTACTAGCGGGGGGGCGTTTAGAAACTCCTACGAGCAGTACTTC
TRBJ1-2,-,TRBV4-1,CASSQSGRGLEWGYTF,TGCGCCAGCAGCCAGTCGGGGCGGGGTTTGGAGTGGGGCTACACCTTC
TRBJ2-7,-,TRBV18,CASSPQSGQGSSYEQYF,TGTGCCAGCTCACCACAGTCTGGCCAGGGGAGCTCCTACGAGCAGTACTTC
TRBJ2-2,TRBD1,TRBV19,CASSTGQGDSGELFF,TGTGCCAGTAGTACCGGACAGGGGGACTCCGGGGAGCTGTTTTTT
TRBJ1-1,TRBD1,TRBV9,CASSRTGWAEAFF,TGTGCCAGCAGCAGGACAGGGTGGGCTGAAGCTTTCTTT
TRBJ2-2,TRBD1,TRBV19,CASTLPGQGRTGELFF,TGTGCCAGTACCCTACCGGGACAGGGGAGGACCGGGGAGCTGTTTTTT
TRBJ1-1,TRBD1,TRBV5-4,CASSRRTGNTEAFF,TGTGCCAGCAGCCGACGGACAGGGAACACTGAAGCTTTCTTT
TRBJ1-2,-,TRBV14,CASSQSVNYGYTF,TGTGCCAGCAGCCAATCGGTTAACTATGGCTACACCTTC
TRBJ1-5,-,TRBV4-3,CASSQQATAYSNQPQHF,TGCGCCAGCAGCCAACAAGCGACCGCGTATAGCAATCAGCCCCAGCATTTT
TRBJ1-2,-,TRBV6-5,CASSSHSDRNYGYTF,TGTGCCAGCAGTTCACACTCGGACAGAAACTATGGCTACACCTTC
TRBJ2-7,-,TRBV14,CASSQVNRAKPQYF,TGTGCCAGCAGCCAAGTAAACAGAGCCAAACCACAGTACTTC
TRBJ2-2,TRBD1,TRBV6-5,CASSYSTRGPVELFF,TGTGCCAGCAGTTACTCGACGAGGGGGCCGGTGGAGCTGTTTTTT
TRBJ1-1,TRBD1,TRBV9,CASSVWTGSMNTEAFF,TGTGCCAGCAGCGTATGGACAGGATCTATGAACACTGAAGCTTTCTTT